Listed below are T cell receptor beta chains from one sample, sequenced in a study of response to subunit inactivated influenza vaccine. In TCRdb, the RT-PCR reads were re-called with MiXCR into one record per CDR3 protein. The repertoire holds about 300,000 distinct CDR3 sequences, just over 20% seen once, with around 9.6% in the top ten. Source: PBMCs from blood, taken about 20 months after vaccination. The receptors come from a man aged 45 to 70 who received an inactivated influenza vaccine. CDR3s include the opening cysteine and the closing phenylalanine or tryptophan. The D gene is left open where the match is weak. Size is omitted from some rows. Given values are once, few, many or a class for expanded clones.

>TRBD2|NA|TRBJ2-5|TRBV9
TGTGCCAGCAGCGTATCGGGAGGTTGGCAAGAGACCCAGTACTTC
CASSVSGGWQETQYF
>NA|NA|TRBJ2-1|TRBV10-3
TGTGCCATCACCAAGGGCAATGAGCAGTTCTTC
CAITKGNEQFF
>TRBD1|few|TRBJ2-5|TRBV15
TGTGCCACCAGCAGAGATGCCACAGGGGGGAAAGAGACCCAGTACTTC
CATSRDATGGKETQYF
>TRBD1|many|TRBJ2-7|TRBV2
TGTGCCAGCAGTGGACCCGGGACAGTACCCCCCTACGAGCAGTACTTC
CASSGPGTVPPYEQYF
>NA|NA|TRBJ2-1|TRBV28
TGTGCCAGCAGTTTATTTAACAGCTACAATGAGCAGTTCTTC
CASSLFNSYNEQFF
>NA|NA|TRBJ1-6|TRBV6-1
TGTGCCAGCAGTCCCTCTACCCAGGGGTGGGGTTCACCCCTCCACTTT
CASSPSTQGWGSPLHF
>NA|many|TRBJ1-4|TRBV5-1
TGCGCCAGCAGCTCTACATCAGAAAAACTGTTTTTT
CASSSTSEKLFF
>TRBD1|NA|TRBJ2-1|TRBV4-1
TGCGCCAGCAGCCCGGACAGGGGTGGGCTTTCTATATCCTACAATGAGCAGTTCTTC
CASSPDRGGLSISYNEQFF
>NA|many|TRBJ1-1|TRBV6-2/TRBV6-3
TGTGCCAGCAGTTACTCGACGGTTGTGGTTACCGGGGACACTGAAGCTTTCTTT
CASSYSTVVVTGDTEAFF
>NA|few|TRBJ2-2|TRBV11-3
TGTGCCAGCAGTCCCGGGCGGCCTTTCACCGGGGAGCTGTTTTTT
CASSPGRPFTGELFF
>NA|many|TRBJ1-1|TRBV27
TGTGCCAGCAGCTTAACCGGGACGGAGAAGAACACTGAAGCTTTCTTT
CASSLTGTEKNTEAFF
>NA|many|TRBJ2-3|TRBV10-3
TGTGCCATCAGGGGAGCCATCTCGACAGATACGCAGTATTTT
CAIRGAISTDTQYF
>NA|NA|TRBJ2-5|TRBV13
TGTGCCAGCAGCTTTCTGAGGGACCAACAAGAGACCCAGTACTTC
CASSFLRDQQETQYF
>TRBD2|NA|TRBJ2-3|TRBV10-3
TGTGCCATCAGCCCTAGCGGAAGCACAGATACGCAGTATTTT
CAISPSGSTDTQYF
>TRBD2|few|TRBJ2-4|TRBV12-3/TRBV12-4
TGTGCCAGCAGCGCGACTAGCGGAGCCAAAAACATTCAGTACTTC
CASSATSGAKNIQYF